Listed below are T cell receptor beta chains from one sample, sequenced in a study of PD-1 blockade in classical Hodgkin lymphoma. Produced via immunoSEQ multiplex PCR; TCRdb's table is partial and in-frame only. The table lists about 94,000 clones, nearly 90% of them singletons. Sample: peripheral blood mononuclear cells (PBMCs), taken before the second cycle of nivolumab. The receptors were sampled from a human donor with classical Hodgkin lymphoma. Both conserved end residues are part of each CDR3. A D gene is named only where the DNA matches it firmly. Only some rows state a clone size, as once, few, many or a class for expanded clones.

clone_size	j_call	d_call	v_call	cdr3_length	cdr3_nt	cdr3_aa
-	TRBJ2-1	TRBD2	TRBV28	16	TGTGCCAGCAGTTCAAAGGGGACTAGCGGGGTCAATGAGCAGTTCTTC	CASSSKGTSGVNEQFF
-	TRBJ2-2	TRBD2	TRBV10-3	19	TGTGCCATCAGTGGTCCCTCCCCCTCTAGCGGGAGACCCACCGGGGAGCTGTTTTTT	CAISGPSPSSGRPTGELFF
few	TRBJ2-2	TRBD2	TRBV2	16	TGTGCCAGCAGTGAAGCTGGCGGGGGGAACACCGGGGAGCTGTTTTTT	CASSEAGGGNTGELFF
-	TRBJ1-5	-	TRBV2	12	TGTGCCAGCTCGGGGGTTGGTCAGCCCCAGCATTTT	CASSGVGQPQHF
-	TRBJ2-5	TRBD1	TRBV11-2	19	TGTGCCAGCAGCTTAGGGGGACAGGCCCTCCGTGGATGGGTTGAGACCCAGTACTTC	CASSLGGQALRGWVETQYF
-	TRBJ2-3	-	TRBV5-1	12	TGCGCCAGCAGGAGTAACACAGATACGCAGTATTTT	CASRSNTDTQYF
-	TRBJ2-7	-	TRBV28	13	TGTGCCAGCAGAGGACGGGACTCCTACGAGCAGTACTTC	CASRGRDSYEQYF
-	TRBJ2-1	-	TRBV5-1	14	TGCGCCAGCACCGAACCTAGCTCCTACAATGAGCAGTTCTTC	CASTEPSSYNEQFF
-	TRBJ2-5	-	TRBV19	14	TGTGCCAGTAGTTTGATCCAGGGCCAAGAGACCCAGTACTTC	CASSLIQGQETQYF
-	TRBJ1-2	-	TRBV5-8	12	TGTGCCAGCAGCTTTCCGCGAGTGGGCTACACCTTC	CASSFPRVGYTF
-	TRBJ2-2	TRBD2	TRBV11-1	18	TGTGCCAGCAGCCGCGGACTAGCGGGAGGCCCAATTACCGGGGAGCTGTTTTTT	CASSRGLAGGPITGELFF
-	TRBJ2-2	-	TRBV29-1	12	TGCAGCGTGAGACTAAACACCGGGGAGCTGTTTTTT	CSVRLNTGELFF
-	TRBJ1-1	TRBD1	TRBV5-4	15	TGTGCCAGCAGCGCAACGGACAGGGCGCTCACTGAAGCTTTCTTT	CASSATDRALTEAFF
-	TRBJ2-1	TRBD1	TRBV19	14	TGTGCCAGTAGTACGGACAGGGGATCCAATGAGCAGTTCTTC	CASSTDRGSNEQFF
-	TRBJ2-1	-	TRBV20-1	10	TGCAGTGCTGCAGCGAATGAGCAGTTCTTC	CSAAANEQFF
-	TRBJ2-3	-	TRBV2	16	TGTGCCAGCAGTGAATTGACAACGTCCTTCACAGATACGCAGTATTTT	CASSELTTSFTDTQYF
-	TRBJ2-7	-	TRBV6-1	15	TGTGCCAGCAGTGAACTAGTAGCTTGGGCCTACGAGCAGTACTTC	CASSELVAWAYEQYF
-	TRBJ1-6	-	TRBV28	16	TGTGCCAGCAGTCCCCCGGGGAGCTCCTATAATTCACCCCTCCACTTT	CASSPPGSSYNSPLHF
-	TRBJ1-4	TRBD1	TRBV18	17	TGTGCCAGCTCACCCCCCGGGACAGGTGCAACTAATGAAAAACTGTTTTTT	CASSPPGTGATNEKLFF
-	TRBJ2-1	-	TRBV7-3	16	TGTGCCAGCAGCTTAGCGGCCGGGGGGCCTCTCAATGAGCAGTTCTTC	CASSLAAGGPLNEQFF
-	TRBJ1-2	-	TRBV7-8	14	TGTGCCAGCAGCTTGGGCCAATCTAACTATGGCTACACCTTC	CASSLGQSNYGYTF
-	TRBJ1-1	-	TRBV7-9	15	TGTGCCAGCAGCTTAGCCACAGTAAAGGACACTGAAGCTTTCTTT	CASSLATVKDTEAFF
-	TRBJ1-2	-	TRBV5-6	14	TGTGCCAGCAGCTTGGCCCTGGGCGACTATGGCTACACCTTC	CASSLALGDYGYTF
once	TRBJ2-2	-	TRBV19	14	TGTGCCAGTAAGCGTCAAGAATACACCGGGGAGCTGTTTTTT	CASKRQEYTGELFF
-	TRBJ1-5	-	TRBV27	12	TGTGCCAGCAGTTTAATAGGTCAGCCCCAGCATTTT	CASSLIGQPQHF
-	TRBJ2-7	TRBD1	TRBV27	15	TGTGCCAGCAGTTTCACCGGGACAGGGCCTACCGAGCAGTACTTC	CASSFTGTGPTEQYF
-	TRBJ2-7	-	TRBV19	14	TGTGCCAGTAGTATAGGCGGGATGGTCCACGAGCAGTACTTC	CASSIGGMVHEQYF
-	TRBJ2-2	-	TRBV7-9	16	TGTGCCAGCAGCTTAGCCGACTGGCTCCGGGCCGGGGAGCTGTTTTTT	CASSLADWLRAGELFF
-	TRBJ2-1	TRBD2	TRBV9	16	TGTGCCAGCGGCCCTCCCGGGACTAGCGGGATCAATGAGCAGTTCTTC	CASGPPGTSGINEQFF
-	TRBJ2-4	-	TRBV7-2	16	TGTGCCAGCAGCTTATCCGGGTATGCGGGCCGAAACATTCAGTACTTC	CASSLSGYAGRNIQYF
-	TRBJ2-7	-	TRBV28	15	TGTGCCAGCAGTTACCCTTCCGGGACGGCCTACGAGCAGTACTTC	CASSYPSGTAYEQYF
-	TRBJ2-3	TRBD2	TRBV7-8	19	TGTGCCAGCAGCCCCTTCCCAAACCTAGCGGGGACTTTCACAGATACGCAGTATTTT	CASSPFPNLAGTFTDTQYF
-	TRBJ1-1	-	TRBV7-9	13	TGTGCCAGCAGCCGGCAAGGGCTCACTGAAGCTTTCTTT	CASSRQGLTEAFF
-	TRBJ2-7	-	TRBV10-3	16	TGTGCCATCAGTGATAGGTCCGGCAGAAGCTCCTACGAGCAGTACTTC	CAISDRSGRSSYEQYF
-	TRBJ1-1	-	TRBV2	14	TGTGCCAGCAGTGTCGACGGAAAGAACACTGAAGCTTTCTTT	CASSVDGKNTEAFF
-	TRBJ2-7	-	TRBV14	14	TGTGCCAGCAGCCCAGGCACGTACTCCTACGAGCAGTACTTC	CASSPGTYSYEQYF
-	TRBJ1-5	-	TRBV6-1	13	TGTGCCAGCTCGCAGGGAAGCAATCAGCCCCAGCATTTT	CASSQGSNQPQHF
-	TRBJ1-6	-	TRBV15	15	TGTGCCACCAGCAGAGATCTAGGGATGGATTCACCCCTCCACTTT	CATSRDLGMDSPLHF
-	TRBJ2-5	TRBD1	TRBV7-3	13	TGTGCCAGCAGCTTAGACAGGGGTGAGACCCAGTACTTC	CASSLDRGETQYF
-	TRBJ2-5	-	TRBV27	14	TGTGCCAGCAGCCCTCTTTGGGGGACGGAGACCCAGTACTTC	CASSPLWGTETQYF